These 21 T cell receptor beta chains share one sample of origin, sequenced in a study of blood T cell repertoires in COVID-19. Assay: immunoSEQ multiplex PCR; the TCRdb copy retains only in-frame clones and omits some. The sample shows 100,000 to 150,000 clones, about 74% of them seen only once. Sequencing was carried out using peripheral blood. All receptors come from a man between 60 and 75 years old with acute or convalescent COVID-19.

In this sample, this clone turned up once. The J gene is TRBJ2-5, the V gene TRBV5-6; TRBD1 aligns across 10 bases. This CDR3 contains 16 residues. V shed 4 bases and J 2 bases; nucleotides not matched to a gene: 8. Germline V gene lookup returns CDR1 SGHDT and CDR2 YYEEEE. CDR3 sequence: CASSPGGQGRQETQYF. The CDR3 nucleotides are TGTGCCAGCAGCCCAGGGGGACAGGGGCGGCAAGAGACCCAGTACTTC.

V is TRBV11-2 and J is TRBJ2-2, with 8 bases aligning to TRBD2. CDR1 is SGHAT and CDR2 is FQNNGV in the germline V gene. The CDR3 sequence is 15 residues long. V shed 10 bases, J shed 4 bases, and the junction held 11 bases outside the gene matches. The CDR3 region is CATAKREQGTGELFF. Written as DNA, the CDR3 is TGTGCCACCGCAAAGCGGGAGCAAGGCACCGGGGAGCTGTTTTTT.

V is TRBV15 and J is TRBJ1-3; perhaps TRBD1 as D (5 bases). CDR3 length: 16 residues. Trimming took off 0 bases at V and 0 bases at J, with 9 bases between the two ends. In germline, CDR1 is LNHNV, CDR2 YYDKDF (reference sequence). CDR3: CATSRDLTASGNTIYF. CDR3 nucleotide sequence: TGTGCCACCAGCAGAGATCTGACAGCCTCTGGAAACACCATATATTTT.

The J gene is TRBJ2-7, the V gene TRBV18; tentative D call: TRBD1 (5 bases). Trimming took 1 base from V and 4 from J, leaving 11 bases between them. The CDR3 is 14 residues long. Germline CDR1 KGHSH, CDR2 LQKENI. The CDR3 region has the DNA TGTGCCAGCTCACCACAGGGTAAGGGGTACGAGCAGTACTTC. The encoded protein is CASSPQGKGYEQYF.

CDR3 protein: CASSPTTQGQGEQFF. CDR3 nucleotides: TGTGCCAGCAGCCCTACGACACAGGGCCAGGGTGAGCAGTTCTTC. V usage is TRBV7-7 and J usage is TRBJ2-1, with D possibly being TRBD1 (6 bases). With 5 bases removed from V and 9 bases from J, the gap between germline ends came to 20 bases. Germline-derived CDR1 and CDR2 are SSHAT and FNYEAQ (reference sequence). The CDR3 is made up of 15 amino acids.

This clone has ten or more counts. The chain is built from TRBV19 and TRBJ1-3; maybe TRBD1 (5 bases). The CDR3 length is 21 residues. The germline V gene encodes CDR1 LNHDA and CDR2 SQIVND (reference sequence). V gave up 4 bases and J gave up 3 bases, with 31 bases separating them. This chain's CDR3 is CASSTQELSDRNYDLGNTIYF. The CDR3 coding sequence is TGTGCCAGTAGTACGCAAGAATTATCAGACAGAAACTACGACCTTGGAAACACCATATATTTT.

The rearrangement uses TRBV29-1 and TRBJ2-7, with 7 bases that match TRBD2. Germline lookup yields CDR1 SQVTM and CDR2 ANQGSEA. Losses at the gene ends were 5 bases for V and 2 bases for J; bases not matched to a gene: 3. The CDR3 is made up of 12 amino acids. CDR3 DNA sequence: TGCAGCGTTCGCGGGGGAGCCTACGAGCAGTACTTC. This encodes CSVRGGAYEQYF.

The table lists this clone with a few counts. As DNA, the CDR3 is TGTGCCAGCAGTTACTCGACTAGGCCGAATGAAAAACTGTTTTTT. Its protein is CASSYSTRPNEKLFF. The rearrangement uses TRBV6-5 and TRBJ1-4; D not resolved. This CDR3 has 15 residues. Germline CDR1 and CDR2: MNHEY and SVGAGI. The V and J ends lost 0 bases and 5 bases respectively, with 10 bases between them.

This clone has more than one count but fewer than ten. The CDR3, as DNA: TGTGCCAGCAGCCGTAACAGGGCAAATGGCTATGGCTACACCTTC. This codes for CASSRNRANGYGYTF. J is TRBJ1-2 and V is TRBV5-5; the D gene is possibly TRBD1 (6 bases). Trimming cost V 4 bases and J 4 bases, with 17 bases left between them. The germline CDR1 and CDR2 sequences are SGHKS and YYEKEE (reference sequence). This CDR3 contains 15 residues.

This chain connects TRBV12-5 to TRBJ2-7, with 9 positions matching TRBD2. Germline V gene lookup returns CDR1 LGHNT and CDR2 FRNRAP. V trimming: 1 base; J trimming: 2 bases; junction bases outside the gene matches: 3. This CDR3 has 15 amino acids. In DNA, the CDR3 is TGTGCTAGTGGTTTGGGACTAGCGGAGGCCTACGAGCAGTACTTC. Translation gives CASGLGLAEAYEQYF. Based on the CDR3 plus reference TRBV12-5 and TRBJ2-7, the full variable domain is DARVTQTPRHKVTEMGQEVTMRCQPILGHNTVFWYRQTMMQGLELLAYFRNRAPLDDSGMPKDRFSAEMPDATLATLKIQPSEPRDSAVYFCASGLGLAEAYEQYFGPGTRLTVT.

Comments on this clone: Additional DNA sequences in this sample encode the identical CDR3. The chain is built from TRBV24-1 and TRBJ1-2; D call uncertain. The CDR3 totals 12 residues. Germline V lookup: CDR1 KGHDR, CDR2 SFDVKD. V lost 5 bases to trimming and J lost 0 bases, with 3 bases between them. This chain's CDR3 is CATSAANYGYTF. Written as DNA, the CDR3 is TGTGCCACCAGTGCCGCTAACTATGGCTACACCTTC.

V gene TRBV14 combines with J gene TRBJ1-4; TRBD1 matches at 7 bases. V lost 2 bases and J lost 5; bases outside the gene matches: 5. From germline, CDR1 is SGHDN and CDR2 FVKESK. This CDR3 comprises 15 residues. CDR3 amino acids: CASSQMGQINEKLFF. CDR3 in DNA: TGTGCCAGCAGCCAAATGGGACAGATAAATGAAAAACTGTTTTTT.

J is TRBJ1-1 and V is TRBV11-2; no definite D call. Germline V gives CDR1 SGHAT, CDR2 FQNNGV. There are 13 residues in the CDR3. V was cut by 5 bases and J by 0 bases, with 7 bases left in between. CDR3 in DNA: TGTGCCAGCAGCCCAGCGGTGAACACTGAAGCTTTCTTT. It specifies CASSPAVNTEAFF.

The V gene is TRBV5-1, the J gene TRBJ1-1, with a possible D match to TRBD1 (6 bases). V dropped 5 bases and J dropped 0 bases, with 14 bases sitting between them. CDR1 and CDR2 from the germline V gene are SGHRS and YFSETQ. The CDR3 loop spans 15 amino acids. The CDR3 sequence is CASSPWGGMNTEAFF. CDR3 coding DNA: TGCGCCAGCAGTCCCTGGGGGGGCATGAACACTGAAGCTTTCTTT.

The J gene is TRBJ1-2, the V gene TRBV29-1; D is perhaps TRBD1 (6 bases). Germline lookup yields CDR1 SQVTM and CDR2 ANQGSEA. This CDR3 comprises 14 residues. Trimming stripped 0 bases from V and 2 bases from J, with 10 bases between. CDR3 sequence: CSVEDQDRNYGYTF. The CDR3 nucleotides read TGCAGCGTTGAAGACCAGGACAGAAACTATGGCTACACCTTC.

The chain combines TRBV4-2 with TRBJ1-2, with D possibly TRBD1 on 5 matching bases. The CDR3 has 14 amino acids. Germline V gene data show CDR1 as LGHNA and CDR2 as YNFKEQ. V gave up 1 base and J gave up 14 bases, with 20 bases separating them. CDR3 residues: CASSQGMRDAATTF. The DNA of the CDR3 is TGTGCCAGCAGCCAAGGGATGCGGGACGCCGCTACAACCTTC.

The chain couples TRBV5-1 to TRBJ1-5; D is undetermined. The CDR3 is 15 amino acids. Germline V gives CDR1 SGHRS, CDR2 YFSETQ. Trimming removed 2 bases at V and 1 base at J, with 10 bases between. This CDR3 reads CASSLGGGSNQPQHF. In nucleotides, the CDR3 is TGCGCCAGCAGCTTAGGTGGAGGAAGCAATCAGCCCCAGCATTTT.

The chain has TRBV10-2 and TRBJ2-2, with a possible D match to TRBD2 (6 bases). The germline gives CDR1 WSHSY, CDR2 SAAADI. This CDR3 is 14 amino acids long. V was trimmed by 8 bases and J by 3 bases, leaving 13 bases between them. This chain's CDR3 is CASCRGTDTGELFF. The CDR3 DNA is TGCGCCAGCTGCCGGGGGACGGACACCGGGGAGCTGTTTTTT.

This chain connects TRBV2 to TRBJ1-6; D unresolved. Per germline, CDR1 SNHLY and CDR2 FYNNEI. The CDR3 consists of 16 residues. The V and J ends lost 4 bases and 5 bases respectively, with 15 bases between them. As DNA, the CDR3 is TGTGCCAGCAGTGGAGGGCGGCAGCGCCATAATTCACCCCTCCACTTT. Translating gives CASSGGRQRHNSPLHF.

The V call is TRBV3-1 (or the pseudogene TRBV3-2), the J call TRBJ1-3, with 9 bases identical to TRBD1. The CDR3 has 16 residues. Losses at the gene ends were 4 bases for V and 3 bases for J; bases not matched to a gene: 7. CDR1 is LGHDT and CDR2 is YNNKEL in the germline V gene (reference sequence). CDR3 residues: CASSPQQGAFGNTIYF. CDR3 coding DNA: TGTGCCAGCAGCCCGCAACAGGGGGCTTTTGGAAACACCATATATTTT.

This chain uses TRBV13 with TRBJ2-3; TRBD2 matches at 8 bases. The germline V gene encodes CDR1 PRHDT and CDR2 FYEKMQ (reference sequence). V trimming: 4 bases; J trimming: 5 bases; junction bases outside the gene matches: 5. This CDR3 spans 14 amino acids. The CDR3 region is CASSSATSEDTQYF. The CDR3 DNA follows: TGTGCCAGCAGCTCGGCGACTAGCGAAGATACGCAGTATTTT.